Each of the 18 T cell receptor beta chains below was sequenced from the same sample in a study of T cell responses to AZD1222 COVID-19 vaccine. The method was immunoSEQ multiplex PCR; TCRdb's version includes in-frame clones alone and lacks a portion of them. This table has roughly 120,000 clones, roughly 86% appearing once. Material: peripheral blood, obtained on day 0 of AZD1222 vaccination. These receptors originate from an adult in good health.

The chain employs TRBV3-1 (or the pseudogene TRBV3-2) and TRBJ2-6; D gene ambiguous. The V gene's germline CDR1 is LGHDT and CDR2 YNNKEL (reference sequence). This CDR3 spans 15 amino acids. The germline V and J ends were trimmed by 7 bases and 0 bases, with 10 bases remaining between them. Written as DNA, the CDR3 is TGTGCCAGCACCATTTCTAACTCTGGGGCCAACGTCCTGACTTTC. Protein product: CASTISNSGANVLTF.

V usage is TRBV5-4 and J usage is TRBJ2-7; TRBD2 might be the D (6 bases). From germline, CDR1 is SGHNT and CDR2 YYREEE (reference sequence). The CDR3 totals 15 residues. Trimming removed 4 bases at V and 1 base at J, with 15 bases between. For the CDR3, the DNA is TGTGCCAGCAGCGCCTTTGGCGGGATTTCCTACGAGCAGTACTTC. Translated, it gives CASSAFGGISYEQYF.

V and J are TRBV6-4 and TRBJ2-5; maybe TRBD1 (6 bases). The germline CDR1 and CDR2 sequences are MRHNA and SNTAGT. The CDR3 consists of 12 residues. Deletions cut 10 bases from V and 6 bases from J, with 15 bases between. The CDR3 nucleotides are TGTGCCACCACCAGGGGTGTAAAGACCCAGTACTTC. Residues: CATTRGVKTQYF.

This clone is a singleton in its sample. The chain has TRBV30 and TRBJ2-7; a weak D match, TRBD2 (5 bases). Germline-derived CDR1 and CDR2 are GTSNPN and SVGIG (reference sequence). The germline V and J ends were trimmed by 1 base and 0 bases, with 7 bases remaining between them. This CDR3 is 13 amino acids long. This chain's CDR3 is CAWSEEDSYEQYF. CDR3 bases: TGTGCCTGGAGTGAGGAGGACTCCTACGAGCAGTACTTC. Combining the CDR3 with reference TRBV30 and TRBJ2-7 gives the whole variable domain SQTIHQWPATLVQPVGSPLSLECTVEGTSNPNLYWYRQAAGRGLQLLFYSVGIGQISSEVPQNLSASRPQDRQFILSSKKLLLSDSGFYLCAWSEEDSYEQYFGPGTRLTVT.

This clone was seen only once. The genes are TRBV27 and TRBJ2-5; D unclear. This CDR3 is built from 11 residues. V lost 3 bases, J lost 9 bases, and 8 bases lay in between. Germline V CDR1 and CDR2: MNHEY, SMNVEV (reference sequence). This CDR3 reads CASSFLEAQYF. CDR3 in DNA: TGTGCCAGCAGTTTCCTTGAGGCCCAGTACTTC.

The chain links TRBV12-5 to TRBJ2-1; TRBD1 aligns across 9 bases. The CDR3 length is 15 residues. The junction had 2 bases not matched to a gene; V was cut back by 1 base and J by 4 bases. Germline loops: CDR1 LGHNT, CDR2 FRNRAP. For the CDR3, the DNA is TGTGCTAGTGGTTTGGGGACAGGGGAATACAATGAGCAGTTCTTC. Its protein product is CASGLGTGEYNEQFF.

The V call is TRBV6-2 or TRBV6-3, the J call TRBJ1-2, with 9 bases identical to TRBD1. Germline lookup yields CDR1 MNHEY and CDR2 SVGEGT. V gave up 0 bases and J gave up 0 bases; unmatched junction bases: 5. This CDR3 has 17 residues. CDR3 residues: CASSYSGTGTTNYGYTF. DNA of the CDR3: TGTGCCAGCAGTTACTCCGGGACAGGGACAACTAACTATGGCTACACCTTC.

The rearrangement links TRBV5-1 to TRBJ2-1; D is perhaps TRBD1 (6 bases). V was pared by 2 bases and J by 3 bases, with 15 bases between. This CDR3 comprises 16 residues. Germline CDR1 SGHRS, CDR2 YFSETQ. CDR3 residues: CASSFEALQGYNEQFF. The CDR3 bases are TGCGCCAGCAGCTTTGAAGCTCTACAGGGCTACAATGAGCAGTTCTTC.

The chain couples TRBV10-3 to TRBJ2-3; no clear D gene. Germline CDR1 and CDR2: ENHRY and SYGVKD. The CDR3 is 14 amino acids. V lost 1 base and J lost 4, with 9 bases in between. CDR3 amino acids: CAISELSGADTQYF. DNA for the CDR3: TGTGCCATCAGTGAGTTGTCTGGGGCAGATACGCAGTATTTT.

The V and J genes are TRBV7-9 and TRBJ2-1; 7 bases are shared with TRBD2. The V gene end was trimmed by 1 base and the J gene end by 4 bases; junction bases not matched to a gene: 4. Germline assignment: CDR1 SEHNR and CDR2 FQNEAQ (reference sequence). This CDR3 has 15 residues. Here the CDR3 DNA reads TGTGCCAGCAGCTTAGTTGCGGGGGTATACAATGAGCAGTTCTTC. This gives the protein CASSLVAGVYNEQFF.

The chain couples TRBV5-4 to TRBJ1-1; D is ambiguous. The CDR3 covers 12 residues. Deletions cut 4 bases from V and 7 bases from J, with 11 bases between. Germline V gene sequence: CDR1 SGHNT, CDR2 YYREEE (reference sequence). The CDR3 region is CASSPGRGEAFF. The CDR3 bases are TGTGCCAGCAGCCCAGGACGAGGTGAAGCTTTCTTT.

The V gene is TRBV6-5, the J gene TRBJ2-3; D may be TRBD1 (6 bases). The V end was cut by 0 bases, the J end by 2 bases, with 9 bases between. This CDR3 has 15 amino acids. CDR1 and CDR2 (germline): MNHEY, SVGAGI. CDR3 residues: CASSYSRTVTDTQYF. CDR3 DNA sequence: TGTGCCAGCAGTTACTCCCGGACAGTCACAGATACGCAGTATTTT.

The table lists this clone with a few counts. V and J are TRBV18 and TRBJ1-1; possible D gene TRBD1, 6 bases. Germline V gene data show CDR1 as KGHSH and CDR2 as LQKENI. V was shortened by 3 bases and J by 7 bases, with 15 bases between the two germline ends. CDR3 length equals 14 residues. Here the CDR3 reads CASSPQGQNLEAFF. As DNA, the CDR3 is TGTGCCAGCTCACCCCAAGGACAGAACCTTGAAGCTTTCTTT.

The V and J genes are TRBV9 and TRBJ1-6; the D is unclear. The CDR3 extends over 16 amino acids. Germline V gene sequence: CDR1 SGDLS, CDR2 YYNGEE. The V end lost 2 bases, the J end lost 0 bases, and 9 bases lay between the germline ends. CDR3 loop: CASSVGRPSYNSPLHF. The CDR3 DNA follows: TGTGCCAGCAGCGTGGGCAGGCCCTCCTATAATTCACCCCTCCACTTT.

The V call is TRBV4-2, the J call TRBJ1-3, with a weak D call TRBD1 (5 bases). CDR1 and CDR2 from the germline V gene are LGHNA and YNFKEQ. The germline V and J ends were trimmed by 0 bases and 5 bases, with 14 bases remaining between them. The CDR3 extends over 16 amino acids. CDR3 amino acids: CASSQDMGQSRNTIYF. The CDR3 DNA follows: TGTGCCAGCAGCCAAGATATGGGGCAGTCTCGAAACACCATATATTTT.

This clone turned up a few times. This CDR3 reads CASSVSLGDSPLHF. In nucleotides, the CDR3 is TGTGCCAGCAGCGTATCCCTCGGGGATTCACCCCTCCACTTT. The rearrangement links TRBV9 to TRBJ1-6; no reliable D call. Per the germline V gene, CDR1 is SGDLS and CDR2 is YYNGEE. The V gene lost 1 base and the J gene lost 8 bases, with 10 bases spanning the gap. The CDR3 is made up of 14 amino acids.

The chain has TRBV7-8 and TRBJ1-2; 7 bases map to TRBD1. Germline V lookup: CDR1 SGHVS, CDR2 FQNEAQ. Losses at the gene ends were 5 bases for V and 5 bases for J; bases not matched to a gene: 11. The CDR3 spans 15 residues. CDR3 nucleotides: TGTGCCAGCAGCCCCCGCCGGGACAGAATTTATGGCTACACCTTC. Its protein product is CASSPRRDRIYGYTF.

The chain joins TRBV5-1 to TRBJ1-1, with 7 bases fitting TRBD1. The CDR3 has 12 amino acids. Trimming took 0 bases from V and 8 from J; bases not matched to a gene: 1. Per the germline V gene, CDR1 is SGHRS and CDR2 is YFSETQ. CDR3 nucleotide sequence: TGCGCCAGCAGCTTGGACAGGGGAGAAGCTTTCTTT. Translation: CASSLDRGEAFF.